The 20 T cell receptor beta chains presented below share a single source sample, sequenced in a study of blood T cell repertoires in COVID-19 (dated by TCRdb to about 2020). Library prep was done by the immunoSEQ multiplex PCR assay. TCRdb carries this immuneACCESS record with in-frame sequences only. Its versions omit some clonotypes, under half of them owing to an unresolved V gene in the studies checked, with the rest unexplained. This sample comprises 45,000 to 70,000 clones, around 87% of them detected only once. Under 7.5% of the sample belongs to the ten largest clones. The material sequenced was peripheral blood. The receptors were gathered from a woman in her sixties or seventies with COVID-19, enrolled during active disease.

V is TRBV11-1 and J is TRBJ2-5; D is ambiguous. Per the germline V gene, CDR1 is SGHAT and CDR2 is FQDESV (reference sequence). The CDR3 has 15 residues. Trimming pared 1 base from V and 0 bases from J, leaving 9 bases between. The CDR3 region has the DNA TGTGCCAGCAGCTTAGTTCTGTCGTACCAAGAGACCCAGTACTTC. Translating it yields CASSLVLSYQETQYF.

The chain joins TRBV20-1 to TRBJ1-5, with D perhaps matching TRBD1 (6 bases). The CDR3 loop spans 15 amino acids. V was shortened by 3 bases and J by 7 bases, with 19 bases between the two germline ends. Per the germline V gene, CDR1 is DFQATT and CDR2 is SNEGSKA (reference sequence). The CDR3 sequence is CSASSIRGREQPQHF. The CDR3 DNA follows: TGCAGTGCTAGTTCTATCAGGGGAAGGGAACAGCCCCAGCATTTT.

V usage is TRBV19 and J usage is TRBJ1-4; D ambiguous. Germline values: CDR1 LNHDA, CDR2 SQIVND (reference sequence). This CDR3 has 14 residues. Trimming left V 7 bases short and J 0 bases short, with 9 bases between. The CDR3 DNA reads TGTGCCAGTAAGCTGGGAGCAACTAATGAAAAACTGTTTTTT. The encoded protein is CASKLGATNEKLFF.

The chain links TRBV10-2 to TRBJ1-2; D unclear. Trimming cost V 2 bases and J 8 bases, with 12 bases left between them. The germline gives CDR1 WSHSY, CDR2 SAAADI. CDR3 size: 13 residues. CDR3 in amino acids: CASSEVKAGGYTF. Written as DNA, the CDR3 is TGCGCCAGCAGTGAGGTCAAGGCGGGCGGCTACACCTTC.

This clone was seen a few times. This chain joins TRBV7-2 and TRBJ2-7, with 8 bases aligning to TRBD1. The CDR3 covers 17 residues. Per germline, CDR1 SGHTA and CDR2 FQGNSA. V shed 5 bases and J 1 base; nucleotides not matched to a gene: 13. The CDR3 reads CASSVRAGGYSSYEQYF. The DNA of the CDR3 is TGTGCCAGCAGCGTGAGGGCAGGGGGCTATAGTTCCTACGAGCAGTACTTC.

The J gene is TRBJ2-7, the V gene TRBV3-1 (or the pseudogene TRBV3-2); possibly TRBD1 for D (6 bases). This CDR3 is 14 amino acids long. Trimming removed 3 bases from V and 2 bases from J, with 11 bases in between. Germline lookup yields CDR1 LGHDT and CDR2 YNNKEL (reference sequence). The CDR3 region is CASSHSRQAYEQYF. The CDR3 DNA reads TGTGCCAGCAGCCATAGTCGACAGGCCTACGAGCAGTACTTC.

This chain uses TRBV2 with TRBJ2-5; 8 nucleotides align to TRBD2. The CDR3 totals 16 residues. Germline V lookup: CDR1 SNHLY, CDR2 FYNNEI. V trimming: 4 bases; J trimming: 2 bases; junction bases outside the gene matches: 9. In DNA, the CDR3 is TGTGCCAGCAGTGGGGGGGGACTAGGCCAACAAGAGACCCAGTACTTC. Translating it yields CASSGGGLGQQETQYF. Supplemented by reference TRBV2 and TRBJ2-5, the full variable domain reads EPEVTQTPSHQVTQMGQEVILRCVPISNHLYFYWYRQILGQKVEFLVSFYNNEISEKSEIFDDQFSVERPDGSNFTLKIRSTKLEDSAMYFCASSGGGLGQQETQYFGPGTRLLVL.

The chain carries TRBV2 and TRBJ2-7; 10 nucleotides line up with TRBD2. V shed 6 bases and J 5 bases; nucleotides not matched to a gene: 10. The length of the CDR3 is 15 residues. Germline lookup yields CDR1 SNHLY and CDR2 FYNNEI. CDR3 sequence reads: CASRDGLAGDNEQYF. In DNA, the CDR3 is TGTGCCAGCAGGGACGGGCTAGCGGGAGATAACGAGCAGTACTTC.

The J gene is TRBJ1-1, the V gene TRBV28; no definite D call. Trimming removed 3 bases at V and 5 bases at J, with 7 bases between. The CDR3 has 12 amino acids. Germline CDR1 reads MDHEN; CDR2 reads SYDVKM. In DNA, the CDR3 is TGTGCCAGCAGTTTTTCTAGTACTGAAGCTTTCTTT. Residues: CASSFSSTEAFF.

The chain has TRBV28 and TRBJ2-3; D is undetermined. The CDR3 spans 15 residues. Germline lookup yields CDR1 MDHEN and CDR2 SYDVKM. Trimming took 5 bases from V and 9 from J, leaving 21 bases between them. The CDR3 loop is CASSVRSLWSVTQYF. CDR3 sequence (DNA): TGTGCCAGCAGTGTCCGGTCTCTCTGGTCTGTGACGCAGTATTTT.

The chain recombines TRBV30 with TRBJ1-4; D is uncertain. Germline lookup yields CDR1 GTSNPN and CDR2 SVGIG (reference sequence). V gave up 0 bases and J gave up 5 bases, with 19 bases separating them. CDR3 length: 17 residues. The chain's CDR3 is CAWSVLVRAGGNEKLFF. The CDR3 DNA is TGTGCCTGGAGTGTACTAGTCCGGGCAGGCGGGAATGAAAAACTGTTTTTT.

The gene calls are TRBV29-1 and TRBJ1-1, with 7 bases lining up with TRBD1. Per the germline V gene, CDR1 is SQVTM and CDR2 is ANQGSEA. This CDR3 has 12 amino acids. V lost 7 bases to trimming and J lost 1 base; unmatched junction nucleotides: 3. CDR3 DNA: TGCAGCGGATACAGGGGGAACACTGAAGCTTTCTTT. Protein: CSGYRGNTEAFF.

In this sample, this clone turned up once. The gene calls are TRBV19 and TRBJ1-5; a weak D match, TRBD1 (5 bases). Trimming left V 6 bases short and J 1 base short, with 13 bases between. This CDR3 comprises 15 residues. Germline lookup yields CDR1 LNHDA and CDR2 SQIVND (reference sequence). The chain's CDR3 is CASRGHGPSNQPQHF. The CDR3 DNA is TGTGCCAGTAGAGGACATGGGCCGAGCAATCAGCCCCAGCATTTT.

J is TRBJ1-1 and V is TRBV9; D is uncertain. Germline values: CDR1 SGDLS, CDR2 YYNGEE. V lost 2 bases, J lost 3 bases, and 11 bases lay in between. The CDR3 runs to 14 residues. CDR3 DNA sequence: TGTGCCAGCAGCGTCCGATCTTCGGACACTGAAGCTTTCTTT. Amino acids: CASSVRSSDTEAFF.

This chain connects TRBV30 to TRBJ1-4, with D maybe TRBD1 (6 bases). CDR1 is GTSNPN and CDR2 is SVGIG in the germline V gene (reference sequence). Trimming left V 3 bases short and J 2 bases short, with 7 bases between. The CDR3 is 13 residues long. CDR3 sequence reads: CAWRRGTNEKLFF. The CDR3 nucleotides are TGTGCCTGGAGGAGGGGGACTAATGAAAAACTGTTTTTT.

This rearrangement joins TRBV10-3 to TRBJ2-7, with 9 nucleotides matching TRBD1. Germline loops: CDR1 ENHRY, CDR2 SYGVKD. CDR3 length: 14 residues. V lost 0 bases and J lost 3; bases outside the gene matches: 0. The CDR3 DNA sequence: TGTGCCATCAGTGAGTCGGACAGGGGCTACGAGCAGTACTTC. Protein: CAISESDRGYEQYF.

The chain couples TRBV7-9 to TRBJ2-6, with 7 bases identical to TRBD1. The V and J ends lost 7 bases and 0 bases, in that order; junction bases with no gene match: 9. Germline loops: CDR1 SEHNR, CDR2 FQNEAQ (reference sequence). CDR3 size: 17 residues. DNA for the CDR3: TGTGCCAGCAACCGGGACAGTTTAGACTCTGGGGCCAACGTCCTGACTTTC. Translated, it gives CASNRDSLDSGANVLTF.

The chain is built from TRBV4-1 and TRBJ1-4, with 11 bases that match TRBD1. After removal of 0 bases from V and 5 bases from J, the junction contained 14 bases not matched to a gene. This CDR3 has 20 amino acids. Looked up from germline, CDR1 is MGHRA and CDR2 is YSYEKL. CDR3 in amino acids: CASSQDTARGTGGGNEKLFF. For the CDR3, the DNA is TGCGCCAGCAGCCAAGATACTGCGAGGGGGACAGGGGGTGGGAATGAAAAACTGTTTTTT.

V usage is TRBV7-9 and J usage is TRBJ2-7; 9 positions agree with TRBD1. The CDR3 runs to 15 residues. Germline values: CDR1 SEHNR, CDR2 FQNEAQ (reference sequence). With 5 bases clipped from V and 1 base from J, the junction kept 6 bases outside the gene matches. CDR3 DNA sequence: TGTGCCAGCAGCCCCAGGGACAGGGCTTCCTACGAGCAGTACTTC. This translates into CASSPRDRASYEQYF. Based on the CDR3 plus reference TRBV7-9 and TRBJ2-7, the full variable domain is DTGVSQNPRHKITKRGQNVTFRCDPISEHNRLYWYRQTLGQGPEFLTYFQNEAQLEKSRLLSDRFSAERPKGSFSTLEIQRTEQGDSAMYLCASSPRDRASYEQYFGPGTRLTVT.

The chain is built from TRBV29-1 and TRBJ1-1, with 8 bases matching TRBD1. This CDR3 comprises 12 residues. CDR1 and CDR2 (germline): SQVTM, ANQGSEA. V lost 7 bases to trimming and J lost 1 base; unmatched junction nucleotides: 2. The CDR3 protein is CSAGTGNTEAFF. CDR3 nucleotide sequence: TGCAGCGCAGGGACAGGGAACACTGAAGCTTTCTTT.